This TCR beta chain was identified during a study of blood T cells in healthy people across ages (dated by TCRdb to about 2015). At the level of the whole study: In model experiments, template switching captured roughly one uniquely barcoded TCR beta cDNA molecule for every two T cells. Donors of different ages were randomly distributed across sequencing lanes to avoid experimental bias. The donors were divided into four age groups: young (average about 16 years), middle-aged (approximately 42), aged (roughly 60) and long-lived (around 80). Using the same blood draw, the study looked at two additional independent replicas of 1 million unique cDNA reads for two donors, one aged 18 to 30 and the other aged 80 or older. Age-related changes in TCR beta repertoire diversity were measured in the study by deep sequencing normalized with unique cDNA molecular identifiers.

Receptor amplification or capture employed 5' RACE. Data came from an Illumina HiSeq 2500. A second PCR of roughly 7 to 12 cycles was performed with a sample-barcoded 5' primer and a J-beta primer mix. Each TCR beta cDNA molecule received a unique molecular identifier from a template-switch 5' adaptor carrying 12 random nucleotides. Each sample yielded at least 2.5 million CDR3-containing paired-end reads. All of the RNA was converted into first-strand cDNA using the Mint cDNA synthesis kit, with a TRBC-specific oligonucleotide serving as the primer. Following uracil-DNA glycosylase treatment, a first 18-cycle PCR with universal primers M1SS and BC2_uni_R was performed on all cDNA. The paper's data handling went like this. Each sample was normalized by randomly selecting 1 million high-quality reads, each carrying a distinct molecular identifier. Reads with shared molecular identifiers were discarded instead of being binned into consensus sequences. MiTCR, set to a Q25 quality threshold and the strictest error-elimination algorithm, was used for CDR3 identification, clonotype clustering and error correction. A nonparametric unseen species model using Euler transformation provided a lower-bound estimate of total TCR beta diversity. TCRdb reran the public reads through fastp at Q25 and MiXCR, keeping productive beta chains. CDR3 protein sequences are deduplicated, and each keeps its most common genes and DNA. The V and J calls reflect TCRdb's pipeline rather than the authors' work. The table for this sample lists fewer than 800,000 distinct CDR3 sequences; more than 40% of them were counted only once. The top ten hold 25% to 35% of the sample.

Remarks on this clonotype: Its antigen specificity is not known. Base qualities are missing; no much larger clone stands one base away.

General findings and caveats noted by the study authors: Estimates of total diversity based on one million sequenced T cells were considered lower bounds and underestimates. Observed TCR beta diversity per million T cells fell roughly linearly with age, and a significant reduction was already apparent by age around 39. Compared with the aged group, the long-lived group had more naive CD4+ T cells, fewer expanded clones and increased TCR diversity, suggesting age selection. Because donor CMV infection status was unknown, age-related changes in expanded clonotypes were potentially confounded. Because profiling used bulk unsorted PBMCs, naive and antigen-experienced compartments could not be compared conclusively. The percentage of naive T cells measured by flow cytometry correlated strongly with observed TCR beta diversity.

Per the germline V gene, SGHAT is the CDR1 and FQNNGV is the CDR2. V is reduced by 5 bases and J by 6 bases, leaving a spacing of 18 bases between them. From cysteine to phenylalanine, the CDR3 is 15 amino acids long. Left in the record is the CDR3 DNA by itself, 45 bases read in frame from the first base. Donors were 40 or so systemically healthy Caucasian individuals from Russia aged about 6 to 100 years. About 10 milliliters of peripheral blood were collected from each donor into EDTA-treated Vacutainer tubes. PBMCs were isolated by Ficoll-Paque density-gradient centrifugation, with at least 6.5 million obtained per sample. Total RNA was extracted from PBMCs with Trizol reagent, with at least 6 micrograms obtained per sample. For every donor, flow cytometry on a PBMC aliquot measured the percentage of naive CD45RAhigh/CD27high T cells.

The source of this sequence is a woman aged 60-70 years in good health. The chain employs TRBV11-2 and TRBJ2-3, with no confident D gene call. Source material: blood. The CDR3 protein sequence reads: CASSTQPLGSDTQYF. The sequenced DNA is TGTGCCAGCAGCACCCAGCCCTTAGGCTCGGATACGCAGTATTTT.